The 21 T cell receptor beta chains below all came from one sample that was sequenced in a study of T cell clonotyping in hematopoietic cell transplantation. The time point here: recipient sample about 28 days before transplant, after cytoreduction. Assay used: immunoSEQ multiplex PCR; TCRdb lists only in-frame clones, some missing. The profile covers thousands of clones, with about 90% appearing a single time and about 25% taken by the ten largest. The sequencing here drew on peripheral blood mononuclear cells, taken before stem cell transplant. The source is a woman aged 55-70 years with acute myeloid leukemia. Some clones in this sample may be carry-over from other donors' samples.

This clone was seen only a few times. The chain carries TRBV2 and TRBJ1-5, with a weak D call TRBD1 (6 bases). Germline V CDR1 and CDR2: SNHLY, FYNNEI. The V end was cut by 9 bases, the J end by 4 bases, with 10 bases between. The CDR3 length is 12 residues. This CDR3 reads CASRDTNQPQHF. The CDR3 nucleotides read TGTGCCAGTAGGGACACTAATCAGCCCCAGCATTTT.

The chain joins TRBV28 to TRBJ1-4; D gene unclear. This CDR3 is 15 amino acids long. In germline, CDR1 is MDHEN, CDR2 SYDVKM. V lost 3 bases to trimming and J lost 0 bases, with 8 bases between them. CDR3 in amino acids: CASSFRGPTNEKLFF. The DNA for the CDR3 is TGTGCCAGCAGTTTTAGAGGCCCAACTAATGAAAAACTGTTTTTT.

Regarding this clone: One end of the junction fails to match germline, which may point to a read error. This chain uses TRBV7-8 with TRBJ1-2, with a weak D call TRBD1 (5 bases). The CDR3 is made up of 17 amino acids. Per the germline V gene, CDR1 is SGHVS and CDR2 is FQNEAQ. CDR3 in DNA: TGTGCCAGCAGCTTATACGATGGACACAGGCTTAACGATGGCTACACCTTC. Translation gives CASSLYDGHRLNDGYTF.

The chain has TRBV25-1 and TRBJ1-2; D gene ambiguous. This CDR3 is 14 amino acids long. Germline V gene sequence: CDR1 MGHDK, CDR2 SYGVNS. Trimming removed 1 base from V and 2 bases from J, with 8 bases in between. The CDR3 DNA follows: TGTGCCAGCAGTGAATTGAGGCAGAACTATGGCTACACCTTC. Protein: CASSELRQNYGYTF.

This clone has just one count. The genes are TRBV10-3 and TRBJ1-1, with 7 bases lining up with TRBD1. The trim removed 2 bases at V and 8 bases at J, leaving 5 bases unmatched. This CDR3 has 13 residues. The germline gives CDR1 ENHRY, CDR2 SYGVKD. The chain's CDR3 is CAISEPRDREAFF. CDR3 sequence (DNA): TGTGCCATCAGTGAGCCTAGGGACAGAGAAGCTTTCTTT.

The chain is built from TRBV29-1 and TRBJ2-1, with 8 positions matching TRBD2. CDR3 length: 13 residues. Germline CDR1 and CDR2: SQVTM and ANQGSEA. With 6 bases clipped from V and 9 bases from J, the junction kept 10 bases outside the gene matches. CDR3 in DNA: TGCAGCGTGGCCACGATCGGGAGGGGTGAGCAGTTCTTC. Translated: CSVATIGRGEQFF.

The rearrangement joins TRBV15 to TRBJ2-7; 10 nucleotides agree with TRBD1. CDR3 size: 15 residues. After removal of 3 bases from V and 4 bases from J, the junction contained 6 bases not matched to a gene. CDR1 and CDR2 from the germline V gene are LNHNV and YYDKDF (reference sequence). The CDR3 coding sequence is TGTGCCACCAGCAGGGGCGCGGGACAGGGGTACGAGCAGTACTTC. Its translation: CATSRGAGQGYEQYF.

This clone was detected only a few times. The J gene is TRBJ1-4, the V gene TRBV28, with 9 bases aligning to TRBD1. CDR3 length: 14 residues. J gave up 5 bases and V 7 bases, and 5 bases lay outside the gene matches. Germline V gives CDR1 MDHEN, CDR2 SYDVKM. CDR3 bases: TGTGCCAGCATCTCCGGGACAGGGAATGAAAAACTGTTTTTT. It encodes CASISGTGNEKLFF.

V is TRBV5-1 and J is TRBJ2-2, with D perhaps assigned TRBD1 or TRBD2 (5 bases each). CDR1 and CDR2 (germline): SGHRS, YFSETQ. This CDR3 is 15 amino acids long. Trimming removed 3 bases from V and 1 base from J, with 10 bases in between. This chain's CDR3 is CASSWGTENTGELFF. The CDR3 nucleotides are TGCGCCAGCAGCTGGGGGACGGAGAACACCGGGGAGCTGTTTTTT. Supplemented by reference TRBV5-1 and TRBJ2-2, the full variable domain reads KAGVTQTPRYLIKTRGQQVTLSCSPISGHRSVSWYQQTPGQGLQFLFEYFSETQRNKGNFPGRFSGRQFSNSRSEMNVSTLELGDSALYLCASSWGTENTGELFFGEGSRLTVL.

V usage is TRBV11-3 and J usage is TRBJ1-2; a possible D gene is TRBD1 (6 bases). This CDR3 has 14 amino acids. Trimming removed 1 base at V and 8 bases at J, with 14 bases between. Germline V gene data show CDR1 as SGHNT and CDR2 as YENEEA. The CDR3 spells CASSLGDGQTGYTF. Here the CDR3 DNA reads TGTGCCAGCAGCTTAGGGGACGGACAGACAGGCTACACCTTC.

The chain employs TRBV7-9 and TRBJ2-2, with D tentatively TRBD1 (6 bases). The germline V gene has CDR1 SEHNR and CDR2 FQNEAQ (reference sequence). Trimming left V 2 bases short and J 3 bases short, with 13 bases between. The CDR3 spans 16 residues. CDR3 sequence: CASSLSGGGYTGELFF. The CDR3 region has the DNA TGTGCCAGCAGCTTATCTGGGGGCGGGTACACCGGGGAGCTGTTTTTT.

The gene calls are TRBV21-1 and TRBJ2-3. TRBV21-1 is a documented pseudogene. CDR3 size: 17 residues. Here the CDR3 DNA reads TGTGCCATTACTAGGGGCCCACTTATGAACTTCACAGATACGCAGTATTTT. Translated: CAITRGPLMNFTDTQYF.

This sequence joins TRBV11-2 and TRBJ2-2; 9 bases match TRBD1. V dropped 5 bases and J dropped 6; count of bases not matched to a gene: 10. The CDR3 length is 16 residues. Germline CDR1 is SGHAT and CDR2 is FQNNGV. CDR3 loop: CASSGPLDRGPGELFF. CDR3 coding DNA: TGTGCCAGCAGCGGACCCCTGGACAGGGGTCCCGGGGAGCTGTTTTTT.

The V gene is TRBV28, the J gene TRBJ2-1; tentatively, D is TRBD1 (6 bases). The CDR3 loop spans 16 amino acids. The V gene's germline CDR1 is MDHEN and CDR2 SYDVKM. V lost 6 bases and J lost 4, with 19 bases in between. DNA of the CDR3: TGTGCCAGCAGCTTCCTGGCGGACAGACGTTACAATGAGCAGTTCTTC. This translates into CASSFLADRRYNEQFF.

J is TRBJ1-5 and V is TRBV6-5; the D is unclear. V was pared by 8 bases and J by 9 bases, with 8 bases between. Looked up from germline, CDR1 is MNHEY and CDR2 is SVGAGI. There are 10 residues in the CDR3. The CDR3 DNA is TGTGCCAGCGGGCCAGGGCCCCAGCATTTT. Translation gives CASGPGPQHF.

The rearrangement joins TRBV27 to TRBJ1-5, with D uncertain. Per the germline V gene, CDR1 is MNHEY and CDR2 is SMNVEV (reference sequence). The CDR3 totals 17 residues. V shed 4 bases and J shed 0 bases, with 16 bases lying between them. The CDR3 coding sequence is TGTGCCAGCAGTTCCTCCCCTTACCAAAGTAGCAATCAGCCCCAGCATTTT. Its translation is CASSSSPYQSSNQPQHF.

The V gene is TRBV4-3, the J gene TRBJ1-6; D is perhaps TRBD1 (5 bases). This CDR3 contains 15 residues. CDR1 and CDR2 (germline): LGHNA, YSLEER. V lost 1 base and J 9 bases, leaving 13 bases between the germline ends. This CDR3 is CASSQVLQAGSPLHF. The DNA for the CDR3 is TGCGCCAGCAGCCAAGTATTACAGGCCGGTTCACCCCTCCACTTT.

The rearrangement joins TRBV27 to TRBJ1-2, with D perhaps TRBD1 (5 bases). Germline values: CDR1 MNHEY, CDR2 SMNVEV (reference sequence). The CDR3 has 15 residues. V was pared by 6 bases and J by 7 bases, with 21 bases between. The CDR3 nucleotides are TGTGCCAGCAGCCGGTCCGGACCCCTGGGGGGTGGCTACACCTTC. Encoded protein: CASSRSGPLGGGYTF.

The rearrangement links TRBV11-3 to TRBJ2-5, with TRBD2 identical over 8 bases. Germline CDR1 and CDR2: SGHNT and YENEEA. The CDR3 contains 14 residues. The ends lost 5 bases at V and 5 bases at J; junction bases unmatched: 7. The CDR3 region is CASSLGGADETQYF. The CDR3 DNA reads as TGTGCCAGCAGCCTCGGGGGGGCGGATGAGACCCAGTACTTC.

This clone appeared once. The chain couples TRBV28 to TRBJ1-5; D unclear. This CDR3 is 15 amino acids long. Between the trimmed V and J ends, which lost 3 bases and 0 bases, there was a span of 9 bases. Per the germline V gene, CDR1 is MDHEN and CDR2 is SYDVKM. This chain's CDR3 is CASSFGPYSNQPQHF. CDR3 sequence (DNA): TGTGCCAGCAGTTTTGGGCCTTATAGCAATCAGCCCCAGCATTTT.

CDR3 loop: CASRVLGTSGNEQFF. The CDR3 nucleotides are TGCGCCAGCAGGGTTCTCGGGACTAGCGGCAATGAGCAGTTCTTC. The gene calls are TRBV5-1 and TRBJ2-1, with 11 bases lining up with TRBD2. The CDR3 runs 15 residues. Germline assignment: CDR1 SGHRS and CDR2 YFSETQ. The trim removed 5 bases at V and 6 bases at J, leaving 7 bases unmatched.